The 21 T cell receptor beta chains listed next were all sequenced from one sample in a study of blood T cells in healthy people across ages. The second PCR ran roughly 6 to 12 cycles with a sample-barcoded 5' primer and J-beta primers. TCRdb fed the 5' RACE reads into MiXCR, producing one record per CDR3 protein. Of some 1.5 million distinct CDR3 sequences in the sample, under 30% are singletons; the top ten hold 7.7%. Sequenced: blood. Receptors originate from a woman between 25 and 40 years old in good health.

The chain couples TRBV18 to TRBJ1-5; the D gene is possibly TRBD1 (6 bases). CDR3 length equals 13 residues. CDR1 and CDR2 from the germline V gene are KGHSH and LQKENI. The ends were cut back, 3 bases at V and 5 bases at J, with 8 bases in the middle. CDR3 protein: CASSPGTHQPQHF. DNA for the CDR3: TGTGCCAGCTCACCTGGGACACATCAGCCCCAGCATTTT.

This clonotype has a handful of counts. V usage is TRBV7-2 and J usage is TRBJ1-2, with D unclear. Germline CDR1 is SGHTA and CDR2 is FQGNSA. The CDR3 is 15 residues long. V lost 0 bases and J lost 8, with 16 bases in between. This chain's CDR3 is CASSLASEWTTGYTF. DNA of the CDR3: TGTGCCAGCAGCTTAGCCTCGGAGTGGACCACGGGCTACACCTTC.

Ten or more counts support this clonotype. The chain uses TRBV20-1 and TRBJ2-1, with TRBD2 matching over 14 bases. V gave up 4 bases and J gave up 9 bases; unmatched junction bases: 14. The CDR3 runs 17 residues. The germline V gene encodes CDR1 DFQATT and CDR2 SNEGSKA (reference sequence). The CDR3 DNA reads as TGCAGTGCTACCAAAGAACGACTAGCGGGGGGGCCGGTTGAGCAGTTCTTC. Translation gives CSATKERLAGGPVEQFF.

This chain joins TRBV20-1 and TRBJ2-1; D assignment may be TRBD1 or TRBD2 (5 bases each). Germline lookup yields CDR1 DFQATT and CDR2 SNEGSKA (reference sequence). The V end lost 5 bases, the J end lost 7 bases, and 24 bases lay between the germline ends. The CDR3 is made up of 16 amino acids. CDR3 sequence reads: CSAYFTGTPGANEQFF. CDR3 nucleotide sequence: TGCAGTGCTTACTTCACCGGGACGCCCGGGGCAAATGAGCAGTTCTTC.

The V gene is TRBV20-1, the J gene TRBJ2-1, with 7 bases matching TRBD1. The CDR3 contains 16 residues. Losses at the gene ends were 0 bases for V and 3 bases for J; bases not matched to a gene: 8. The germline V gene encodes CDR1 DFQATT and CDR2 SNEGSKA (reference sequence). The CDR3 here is CSAREQPGTVYNEQFF. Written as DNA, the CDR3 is TGCAGTGCTAGAGAGCAACCTGGGACAGTCTACAATGAGCAGTTCTTC.

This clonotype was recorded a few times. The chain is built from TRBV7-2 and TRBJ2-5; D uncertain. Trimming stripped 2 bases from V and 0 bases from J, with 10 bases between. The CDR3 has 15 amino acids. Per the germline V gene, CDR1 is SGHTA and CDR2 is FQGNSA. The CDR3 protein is CASSLKTPYQETQYF. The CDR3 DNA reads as TGTGCCAGCAGCTTAAAGACACCGTACCAAGAGACCCAGTACTTC.

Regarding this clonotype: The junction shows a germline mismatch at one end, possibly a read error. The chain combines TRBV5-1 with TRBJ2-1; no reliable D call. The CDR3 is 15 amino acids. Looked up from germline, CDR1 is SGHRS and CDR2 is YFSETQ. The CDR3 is CANSLLGPSTDEQFF. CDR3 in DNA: TGCGCCAACAGCTTGTTAGGGCCCTCTACAGACGAGCAGTTCTTC.

CDR3 sequence (DNA): TGTGCCAGCAGTTTTCAGGGGGACGCCGCCAGGTACACTGAAGCTTTCTTT. This codes for CASSFQGDAARYTEAFF. V usage is TRBV28 and J usage is TRBJ1-1, with 7 bases matching TRBD1. There are 17 residues in the CDR3. J gave up 3 bases and V 3 bases, and 13 bases lay outside the gene matches. CDR1 is MDHEN, CDR2 SYDVKM, per germline.

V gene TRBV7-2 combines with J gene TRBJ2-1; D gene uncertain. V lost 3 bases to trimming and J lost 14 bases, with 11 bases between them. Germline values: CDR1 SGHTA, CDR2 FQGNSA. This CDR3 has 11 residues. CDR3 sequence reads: CASSLFPQKFF. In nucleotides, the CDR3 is TGTGCCAGCAGCTTGTTCCCCCAAAAGTTCTTC.

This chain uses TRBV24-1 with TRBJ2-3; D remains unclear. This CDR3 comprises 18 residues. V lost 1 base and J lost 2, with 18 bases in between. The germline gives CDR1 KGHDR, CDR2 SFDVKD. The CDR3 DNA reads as TGTGCCACCAGTGATTTAGGCTGTGAGGCGGATATCACAGATACGCAGTATTTT. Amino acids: CATSDLGCEADITDTQYF.

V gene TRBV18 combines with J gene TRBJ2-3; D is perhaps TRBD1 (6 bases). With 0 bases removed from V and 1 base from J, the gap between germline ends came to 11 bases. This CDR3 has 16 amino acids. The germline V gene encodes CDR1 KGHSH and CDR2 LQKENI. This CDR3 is CASSPPERQGTDTQYF. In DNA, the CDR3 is TGTGCCAGCTCACCACCGGAAAGACAGGGCACAGATACGCAGTATTTT.

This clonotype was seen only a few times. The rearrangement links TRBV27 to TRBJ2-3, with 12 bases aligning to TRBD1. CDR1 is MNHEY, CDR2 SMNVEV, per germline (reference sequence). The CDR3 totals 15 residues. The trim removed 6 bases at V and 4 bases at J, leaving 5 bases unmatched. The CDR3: CASRFRDRGPDTQYF. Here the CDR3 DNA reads TGTGCCAGCAGGTTTCGGGACAGGGGGCCAGATACGCAGTATTTT.

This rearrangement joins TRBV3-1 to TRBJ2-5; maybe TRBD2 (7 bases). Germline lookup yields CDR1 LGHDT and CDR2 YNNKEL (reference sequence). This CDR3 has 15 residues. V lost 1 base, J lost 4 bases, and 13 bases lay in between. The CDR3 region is CASSQGTRGGETQYF. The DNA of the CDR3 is TGTGCCAGCAGCCAAGGAACTAGGGGGGGAGAGACCCAGTACTTC.

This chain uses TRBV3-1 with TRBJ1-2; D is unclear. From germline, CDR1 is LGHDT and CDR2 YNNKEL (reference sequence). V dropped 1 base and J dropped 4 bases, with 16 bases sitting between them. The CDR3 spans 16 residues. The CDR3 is CASSQVGGGFGYGYTF. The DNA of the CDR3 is TGTGCCAGCAGCCAAGTCGGTGGCGGTTTCGGCTATGGCTACACCTTC.

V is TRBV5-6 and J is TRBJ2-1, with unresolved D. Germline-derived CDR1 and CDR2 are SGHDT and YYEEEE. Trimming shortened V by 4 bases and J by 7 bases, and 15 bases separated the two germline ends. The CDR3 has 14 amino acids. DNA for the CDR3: TGTGCCAGCAGCGTGGACCATCTTAAGAATGAGCAGTTCTTC. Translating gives CASSVDHLKNEQFF.

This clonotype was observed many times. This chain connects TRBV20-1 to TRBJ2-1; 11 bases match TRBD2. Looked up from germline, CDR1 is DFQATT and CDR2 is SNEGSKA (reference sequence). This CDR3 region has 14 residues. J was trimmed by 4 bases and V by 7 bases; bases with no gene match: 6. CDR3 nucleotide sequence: TGCAGTGGGACGACTAGCGGGGTGTACAATGAGCAGTTCTTC. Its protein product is CSGTTSGVYNEQFF.

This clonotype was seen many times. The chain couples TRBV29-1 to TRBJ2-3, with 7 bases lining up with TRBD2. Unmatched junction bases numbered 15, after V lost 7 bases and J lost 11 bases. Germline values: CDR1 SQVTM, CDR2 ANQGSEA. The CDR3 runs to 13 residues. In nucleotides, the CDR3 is TGCAGCGCTCTACACGGAGCGGGATCGAAGCAGTATTTT. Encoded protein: CSALHGAGSKQYF.

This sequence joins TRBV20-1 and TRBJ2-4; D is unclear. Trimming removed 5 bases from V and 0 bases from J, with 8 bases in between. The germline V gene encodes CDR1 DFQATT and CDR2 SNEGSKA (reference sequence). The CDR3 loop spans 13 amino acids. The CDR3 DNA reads TGCAGTGCTGGTCCGATAGCCAAAAACATTCAGTACTTC. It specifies CSAGPIAKNIQYF.

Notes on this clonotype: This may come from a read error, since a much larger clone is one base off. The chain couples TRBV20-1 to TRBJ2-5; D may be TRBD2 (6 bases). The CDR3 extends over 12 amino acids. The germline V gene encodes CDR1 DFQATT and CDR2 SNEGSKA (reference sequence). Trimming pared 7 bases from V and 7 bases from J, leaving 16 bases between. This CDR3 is CSVHSGLGTQYF. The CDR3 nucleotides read TGCAGTGTTCATAGCGGATTGGGGACCCAGTACTTC.

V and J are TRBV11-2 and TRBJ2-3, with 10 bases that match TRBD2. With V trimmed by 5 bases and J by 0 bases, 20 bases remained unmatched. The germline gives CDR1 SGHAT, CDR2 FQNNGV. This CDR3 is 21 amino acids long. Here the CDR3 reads CASSTPRALAGEGTSTDTQYF. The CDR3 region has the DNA TGTGCCAGCAGCACCCCAAGAGCTCTAGCGGGAGAGGGTACGAGCACAGATACGCAGTATTTT.

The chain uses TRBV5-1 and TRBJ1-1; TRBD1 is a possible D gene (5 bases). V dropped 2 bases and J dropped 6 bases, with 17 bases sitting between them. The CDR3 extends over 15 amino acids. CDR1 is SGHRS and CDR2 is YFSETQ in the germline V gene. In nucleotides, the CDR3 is TGCGCCAGCAGCTTCGGGGCAGGTTCTTTCTCTGAAGCTTTCTTT. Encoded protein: CASSFGAGSFSEAFF.